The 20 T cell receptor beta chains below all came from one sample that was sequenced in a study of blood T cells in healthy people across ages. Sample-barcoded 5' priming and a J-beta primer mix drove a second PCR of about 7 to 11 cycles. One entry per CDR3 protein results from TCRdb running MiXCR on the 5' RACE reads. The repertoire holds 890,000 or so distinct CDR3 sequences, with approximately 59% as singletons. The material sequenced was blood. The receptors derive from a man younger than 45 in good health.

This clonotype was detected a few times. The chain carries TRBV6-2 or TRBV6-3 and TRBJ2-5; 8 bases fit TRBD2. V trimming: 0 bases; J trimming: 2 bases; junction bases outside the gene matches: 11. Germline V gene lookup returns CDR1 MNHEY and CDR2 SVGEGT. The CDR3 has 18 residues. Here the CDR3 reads CASSYSTTSALKQETQYF. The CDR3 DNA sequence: TGTGCCAGCAGTTACTCGACGACTAGCGCCTTGAAACAAGAGACCCAGTACTTC.

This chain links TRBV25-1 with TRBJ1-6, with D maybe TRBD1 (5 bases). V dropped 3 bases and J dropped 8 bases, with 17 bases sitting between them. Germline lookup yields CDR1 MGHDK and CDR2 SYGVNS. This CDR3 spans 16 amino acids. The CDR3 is CASSDLLGGADSPLHF. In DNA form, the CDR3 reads TGTGCCAGCAGTGACCTCTTGGGGGGTGCGGATTCACCCCTCCACTTT.

The CDR3 is CASRRTSGRYNEQFF. DNA for the CDR3: TGTGCCAGCAGGCGCACTAGCGGGCGCTACAATGAGCAGTTCTTC. The chain uses TRBV6-2 or TRBV6-3 and TRBJ2-1; TRBD2 matches at 9 bases. Germline loops: CDR1 MNHEY, CDR2 SVGEGT. With V trimmed by 6 bases and J by 3 bases, 6 bases remained unmatched. This CDR3 region has 15 residues.

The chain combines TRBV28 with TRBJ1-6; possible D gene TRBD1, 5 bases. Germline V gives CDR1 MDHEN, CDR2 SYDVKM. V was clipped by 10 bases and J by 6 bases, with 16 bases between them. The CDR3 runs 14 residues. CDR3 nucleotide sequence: TGTGCCAATTCCCGGGACGGAATTAATTCACCCCTCCACTTT. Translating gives CANSRDGINSPLHF.

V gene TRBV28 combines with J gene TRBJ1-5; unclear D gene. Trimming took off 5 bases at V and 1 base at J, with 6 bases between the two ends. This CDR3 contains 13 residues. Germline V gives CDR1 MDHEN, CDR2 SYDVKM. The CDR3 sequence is CASSRPSNQPQHF. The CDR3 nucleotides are TGTGCCAGCAGTCGGCCGAGCAATCAGCCCCAGCATTTT. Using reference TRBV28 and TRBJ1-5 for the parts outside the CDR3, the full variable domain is DVKVTQSSRYLVKRTGEKVFLECVQDMDHENMFWYRQDPGLGLRLIYFSYDVKMKEKGDIPEGYSVSREKKERFSLILESASTNQTSMYLCASSRPSNQPQHFGDGTRLSIL.

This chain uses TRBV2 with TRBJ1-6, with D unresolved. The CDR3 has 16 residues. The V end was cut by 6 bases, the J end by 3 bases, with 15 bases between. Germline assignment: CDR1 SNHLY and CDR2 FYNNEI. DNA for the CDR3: TGTGCCAGCAGAGCCACGGACGGGAACTATAATTCACCCCTCCACTTT. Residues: CASRATDGNYNSPLHF.

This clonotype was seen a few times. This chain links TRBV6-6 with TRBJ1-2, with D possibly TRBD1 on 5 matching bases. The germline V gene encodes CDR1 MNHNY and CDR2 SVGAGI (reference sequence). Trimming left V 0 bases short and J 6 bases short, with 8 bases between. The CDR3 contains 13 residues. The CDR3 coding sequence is TGTGCCAGCAGTTACTCACGGGGGGATGGCTACACCTTC. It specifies CASSYSRGDGYTF.

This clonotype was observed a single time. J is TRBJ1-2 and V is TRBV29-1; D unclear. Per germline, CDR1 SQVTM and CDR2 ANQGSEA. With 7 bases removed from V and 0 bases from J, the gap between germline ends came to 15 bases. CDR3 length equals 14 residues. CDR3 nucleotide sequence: TGCAGCGGTACTCGCGGGGAGGCTAACTATGGCTACACCTTC. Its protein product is CSGTRGEANYGYTF.

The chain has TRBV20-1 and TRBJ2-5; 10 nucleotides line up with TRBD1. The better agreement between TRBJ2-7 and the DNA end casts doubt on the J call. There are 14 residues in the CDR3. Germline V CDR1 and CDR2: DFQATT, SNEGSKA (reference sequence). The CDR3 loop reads CSARLGDRGYEQYF. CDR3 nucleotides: TGCAGTGCTAGGCTGGGGGACAGGGGCTACGAGCAGTACTTC.

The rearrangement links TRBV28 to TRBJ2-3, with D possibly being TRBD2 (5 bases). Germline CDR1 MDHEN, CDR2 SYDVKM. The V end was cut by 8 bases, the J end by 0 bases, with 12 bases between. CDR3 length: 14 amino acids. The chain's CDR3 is CASEGSLSTDTQYF. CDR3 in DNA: TGTGCCAGCGAGGGATCGCTTAGCACAGATACGCAGTATTTT.

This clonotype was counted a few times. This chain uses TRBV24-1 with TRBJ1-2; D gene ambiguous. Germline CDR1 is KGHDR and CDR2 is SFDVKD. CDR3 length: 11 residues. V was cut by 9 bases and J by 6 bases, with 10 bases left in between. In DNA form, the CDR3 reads TGTGCCACCGCCTCGGGGAATGGCTACACCTTC. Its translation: CATASGNGYTF.

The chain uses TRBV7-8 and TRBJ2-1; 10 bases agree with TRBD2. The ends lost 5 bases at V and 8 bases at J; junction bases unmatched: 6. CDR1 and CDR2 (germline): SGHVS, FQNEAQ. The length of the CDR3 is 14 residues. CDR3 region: CASSVTSGVDEQFF. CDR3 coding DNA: TGTGCCAGCAGCGTCACTAGCGGGGTCGATGAGCAGTTCTTC. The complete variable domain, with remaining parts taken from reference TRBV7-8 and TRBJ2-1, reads GAGVSQSPRYKVAKRGQDVALRCDPISGHVSLFWYQQALGQGPEFLTYFQNEAQLDKSGLPSDRFFAERPEGSVSTLKIQRTQQEDSAVYLCASSVTSGVDEQFFGPGTRLTVL.

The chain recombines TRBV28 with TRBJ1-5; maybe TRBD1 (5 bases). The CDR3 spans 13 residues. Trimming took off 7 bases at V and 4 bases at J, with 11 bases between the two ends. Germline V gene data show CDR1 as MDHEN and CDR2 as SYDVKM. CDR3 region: CASIRGINQPQHF. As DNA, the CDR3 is TGTGCCAGCATCCGGGGGATAAATCAGCCCCAGCATTTT.

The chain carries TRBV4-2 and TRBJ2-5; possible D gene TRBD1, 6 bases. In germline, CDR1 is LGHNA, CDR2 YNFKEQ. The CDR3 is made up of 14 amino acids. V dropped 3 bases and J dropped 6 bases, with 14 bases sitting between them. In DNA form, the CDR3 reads TGTGCCAGCAGCCACATCGAGGGGGATAAGACCCAGTACTTC. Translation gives CASSHIEGDKTQYF.

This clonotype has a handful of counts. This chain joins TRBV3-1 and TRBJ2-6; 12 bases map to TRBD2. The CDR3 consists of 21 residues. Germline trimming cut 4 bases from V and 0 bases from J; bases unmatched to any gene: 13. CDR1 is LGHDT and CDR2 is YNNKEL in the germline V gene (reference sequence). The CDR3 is CASSLHTSGGTPNSGANVLTF. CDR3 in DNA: TGTGCCAGCAGCCTACACACTAGCGGGGGGACCCCTAACTCTGGGGCCAACGTCCTGACTTTC.

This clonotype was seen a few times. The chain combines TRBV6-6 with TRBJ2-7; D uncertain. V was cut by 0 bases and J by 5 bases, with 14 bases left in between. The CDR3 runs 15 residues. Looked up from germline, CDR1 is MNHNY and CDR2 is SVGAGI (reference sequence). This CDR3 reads CASSYSPFTSDEQYF. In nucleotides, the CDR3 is TGTGCCAGCAGTTACTCGCCTTTTACGTCCGACGAGCAGTACTTC.

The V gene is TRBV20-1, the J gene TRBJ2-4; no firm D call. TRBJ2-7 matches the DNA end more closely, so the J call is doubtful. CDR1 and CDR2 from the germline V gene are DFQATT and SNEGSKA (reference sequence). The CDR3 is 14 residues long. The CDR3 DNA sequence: TGCAGTGCTAGGGGTGACGGAACAACCTACGAGCAGTACTTC. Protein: CSARGDGTTYEQYF.

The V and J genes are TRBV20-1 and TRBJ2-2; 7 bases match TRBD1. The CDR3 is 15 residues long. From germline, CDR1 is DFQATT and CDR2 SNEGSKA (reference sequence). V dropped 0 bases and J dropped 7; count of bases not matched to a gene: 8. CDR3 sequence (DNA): TGCAGTGCTAGAGATCGTAACAGGGGAAACGGGGAGCTGTTTTTT. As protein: CSARDRNRGNGELFF.

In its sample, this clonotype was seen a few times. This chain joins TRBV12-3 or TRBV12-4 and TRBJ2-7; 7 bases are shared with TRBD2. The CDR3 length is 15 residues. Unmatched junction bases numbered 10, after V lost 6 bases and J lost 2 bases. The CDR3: CASSAGLVLPYEQYF. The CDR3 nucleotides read TGTGCCAGCAGCGCTGGACTAGTTCTCCCCTACGAGCAGTACTTC.

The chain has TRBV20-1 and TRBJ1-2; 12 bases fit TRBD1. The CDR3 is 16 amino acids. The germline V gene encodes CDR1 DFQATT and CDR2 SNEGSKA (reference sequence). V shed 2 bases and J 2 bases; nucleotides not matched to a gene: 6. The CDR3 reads CSARTGQGAGNYGYTF. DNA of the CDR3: TGCAGTGCTAGAACGGGACAGGGGGCAGGAAACTATGGCTACACCTTC.